Below, 22 T cell receptor beta chains from the same sample are listed, as sequenced in a study of T cell responses to AZD1222 COVID-19 vaccine. Profiled with immunoSEQ multiplex PCR; TCRdb holds only in-frame clones, not every one. The sample has more than 100,000 clones; 80% to 90% are singletons. Sequencing used peripheral blood, obtained on day 0 of AZD1222 vaccination. These receptors were taken from an adult in good health.

The CDR3, as DNA: TGTGCCAGCAGCTTAGGTGCGGGAGCGGGGGGCAATGAGCAGTTCTTC. Its protein product is CASSLGAGAGGNEQFF. The chain couples TRBV11-2 to TRBJ2-1, with 9 bases identical to TRBD2. CDR1 SGHAT and CDR2 FQNNGV come from the germline V gene. This CDR3 spans 16 amino acids. V shed 1 base, J shed 6 bases, and the junction held 7 bases outside the gene matches.

This clone was recorded once. The chain links TRBV12-5 to TRBJ1-1, with unresolved D. CDR3 size: 14 residues. The germline V gene encodes CDR1 LGHNT and CDR2 FRNRAP. Between the trimmed V and J ends, which lost 0 bases and 4 bases, there was a span of 9 bases. The CDR3 DNA follows: TGTGCTAGTGGTTTGGTCCCGGGTTTCACTGAAGCTTTCTTT. Its translation is CASGLVPGFTEAFF.

V and J are TRBV24-1 and TRBJ1-5; D possibly corresponds to TRBD1 (6 bases). Germline V lookup: CDR1 KGHDR, CDR2 SFDVKD. The CDR3 is 17 residues long. V was shortened by 3 bases and J by 6 bases, with 20 bases between the two germline ends. CDR3 coding DNA: TGTGCCACCAGTGATGAATCCTTCTCACAGGGTGGTCAGCCCCAGCATTTT. This encodes CATSDESFSQGGQPQHF.

CDR3: CAISEHKSPGELFF. CDR3 nucleotides: TGTGCCATCAGTGAACACAAAAGCCCAGGGGAGCTGTTTTTT. The V gene is TRBV10-3, the J gene TRBJ2-2; D is undetermined. The V and J ends lost 3 bases and 8 bases respectively, with 13 bases between them. The germline gives CDR1 ENHRY, CDR2 SYGVKD. The CDR3 loop spans 14 amino acids.

This chain uses TRBV5-6 with TRBJ2-1, with D uncertain. Deletions cut 1 base from V and 5 bases from J, with 7 bases between. Germline V CDR1 and CDR2: SGHDT, YYEEEE. This CDR3 is 13 amino acids long. The CDR3 reads CASSLPGDNEQFF. DNA of the CDR3: TGTGCCAGCAGCTTGCCGGGTGACAATGAGCAGTTCTTC.

This clone was observed a single time. The rearrangement links TRBV7-2 to TRBJ2-1; 9 nucleotides match TRBD1. CDR3 length: 16 residues. Trimming removed 2 bases from V and 8 bases from J; junction bases left unmatched: 10. The V gene's germline CDR1 is SGHTA and CDR2 FQGNSA. CDR3 sequence reads: CASSLRRGQGFDEQFF. The CDR3 nucleotides read TGTGCCAGCAGCTTAAGACGGGGACAGGGTTTCGATGAGCAGTTCTTC.

In DNA, the CDR3 is TGTGCCAGCAGCTTAATGGCAGGGGGCGCCTATGGCTACACCTTC. Its translation: CASSLMAGGAYGYTF. This chain uses TRBV7-6 with TRBJ1-2, with 8 bases fitting TRBD1. The length of the CDR3 is 15 residues. V was clipped by 2 bases and J by 4 bases; unmatched bases: 6. CDR1 is SGHVS and CDR2 is FNYEAQ in the germline V gene.

The chain carries TRBV7-2 and TRBJ1-5; D is possibly TRBD1 (5 bases). The CDR3 is 16 residues long. V was shortened by 0 bases and J by 5 bases, with 14 bases between the two germline ends. In germline, CDR1 is SGHTA, CDR2 FQGNSA. CDR3 amino acids: CASSLAGGGSYQPQHF. The CDR3 nucleotides are TGTGCCAGCAGCTTAGCCGGGGGGGGTTCTTATCAGCCCCAGCATTTT.

The chain recombines TRBV27 with TRBJ1-6, with D perhaps TRBD1 (5 bases). CDR1 is MNHEY, CDR2 SMNVEV, per germline (reference sequence). The V and J ends lost 0 bases and 10 bases respectively, with 13 bases between them. The CDR3 is 15 amino acids. The chain's CDR3 is CASSLSNQGLSPLHF. CDR3 DNA: TGTGCCAGCAGTTTATCGAACCAGGGATTATCACCCCTCCACTTT.

V and J are TRBV11-2 and TRBJ2-7; the D call may be TRBD1 or TRBD2 (6 bases each). The germline V and J ends were trimmed by 8 bases and 6 bases, with 29 bases remaining between them. From germline, CDR1 is SGHAT and CDR2 FQNNGV. There are 17 residues in the CDR3. The CDR3 DNA is TGTGCCAGCTCCCGAGGGGGGACCCCCTACTCGAACCCCGAGCAGTACTTC. Its protein is CASSRGGTPYSNPEQYF.

The V call is TRBV5-1, the J call TRBJ1-4; D is perhaps TRBD1 (5 bases). V lost 5 bases to trimming and J lost 8 bases, with 13 bases between them. CDR1 and CDR2 from the germline V gene are SGHRS and YFSETQ. The CDR3 extends over 13 amino acids. The CDR3 DNA reads TGCGCCAGCAGTCGAGGGGAGTACGAAAAACTGTTTTTT. This sequence encodes CASSRGEYEKLFF. Supplemented by reference TRBV5-1 and TRBJ1-4, the full variable domain reads KAGVTQTPRYLIKTRGQQVTLSCSPISGHRSVSWYQQTPGQGLQFLFEYFSETQRNKGNFPGRFSGRQFSNSRSEMNVSTLELGDSALYLCASSRGEYEKLFFGSGTQLSVL.

The CDR3 sequence is CASSYSILQSGNTIYF. Here the CDR3 DNA reads TGTGCCAGCAGTTACTCGATATTACAGTCTGGAAACACCATATATTTT. The chain carries TRBV6-5 and TRBJ1-3; no clear D gene. Germline lookup yields CDR1 MNHEY and CDR2 SVGAGI. Trimming shortened V by 0 bases and J by 1 base, and 10 bases separated the two germline ends. This CDR3 is 16 amino acids long.

The V gene is TRBV10-2, the J gene TRBJ2-1, with TRBD2 identical over 10 bases. Germline CDR1 reads WSHSY; CDR2 reads SAAADI. The length of the CDR3 is 17 residues. J gave up 4 bases and V 10 bases, and 16 bases lay outside the gene matches. In nucleotides, the CDR3 is TGCGCCAACGCGCCCGGAGTAGCGGGAGGCCAGTACAATGAGCAGTTCTTC. Protein product: CANAPGVAGGQYNEQFF.

V and J are TRBV12-5 and TRBJ2-5; D gene unclear. Germline-derived CDR1 and CDR2 are LGHNT and FRNRAP. The CDR3 covers 12 residues. V dropped 3 bases and J dropped 4 bases, with 6 bases sitting between them. Here the CDR3 DNA reads TGTGCTAGTGGTTTCCTACGAGAGACCCAGTACTTC. It is translated as CASGFLRETQYF.

V usage is TRBV7-9 and J usage is TRBJ2-5; unclear D gene. The CDR3 contains 11 residues. Between the trimmed V and J ends, which lost 2 bases and 5 bases, there was a span of 3 bases. The germline gives CDR1 SEHNR, CDR2 FQNEAQ (reference sequence). CDR3 in DNA: TGTGCCAGCAGCTTAATGGAGACCCAGTACTTC. Translated, it gives CASSLMETQYF.

This clone was detected only once. The chain combines TRBV6-2 or TRBV6-3 with TRBJ2-7; no clear D gene. The germline V and J ends were trimmed by 2 bases and 3 bases, with 14 bases remaining between them. Germline assignment: CDR1 MNHEY and CDR2 SVGEGT. The CDR3 is 15 amino acids. The CDR3 sequence is CASSYRPALHYEQYF. In DNA form, the CDR3 reads TGTGCCAGCAGTTACCGCCCGGCGCTGCACTACGAGCAGTACTTC.

The V call is TRBV18, the J call TRBJ1-1; 8 nucleotides match TRBD1. Looked up from germline, CDR1 is KGHSH and CDR2 is LQKENI. V shed 5 bases, J shed 1 base, and the junction held 9 bases outside the gene matches. The CDR3 loop spans 16 amino acids. CDR3 DNA sequence: TGTGCCAGCTCATCAACAGGGGGAGCCTCGAACACTGAAGCTTTCTTT. Translation gives CASSSTGGASNTEAFF.

The chain uses TRBV7-9 and TRBJ2-6; TRBD1 or TRBD2 may be the D gene (6 bases each). The CDR3 covers 16 residues. Germline V CDR1 and CDR2: SEHNR, FQNEAQ (reference sequence). V was trimmed by 4 bases and J by 1 base, leaving 11 bases between them. The CDR3 sequence is CASSSGGTSGANVLTF. The CDR3 DNA follows: TGTGCCAGCAGCTCCGGAGGGACATCTGGGGCCAACGTCCTGACTTTC.

This chain connects TRBV25-1 to TRBJ1-2; tentatively, D is TRBD1 (5 bases). Trimming cost V 6 bases and J 4 bases, with 15 bases left between them. Germline CDR1 reads MGHDK; CDR2 reads SYGVNS. This CDR3 is built from 14 residues. Written as DNA, the CDR3 is TGTGCCAGCAGCCCCCTCGAAACAGGCTATGGCTACACCTTC. This codes for CASSPLETGYGYTF.

CDR3 DNA sequence: TGTGCTAGTGGTTTGATGGCAGGGCCCACCGGGGAGCTGTTTTTT. Residues: CASGLMAGPTGELFF. J is TRBJ2-2 and V is TRBV12-5; possibly TRBD1 for D (5 bases). The CDR3 consists of 15 residues. V was pared by 2 bases and J by 4 bases, with 11 bases between. Germline CDR1 reads LGHNT; CDR2 reads FRNRAP.

The CDR3 loop reads CASSPGLGPSNQPQHF. In DNA form, the CDR3 reads TGTGCCAGCAGTCCCGGGTTGGGGCCGAGCAATCAGCCCCAGCATTTT. The V and J genes are TRBV27 and TRBJ1-5; tentative D call: TRBD1 (5 bases). Between the trimmed V and J ends, which lost 5 bases and 1 base, there was a span of 15 bases. The germline CDR1 and CDR2 sequences are MNHEY and SMNVEV (reference sequence). The CDR3 contains 16 residues.

The V gene is TRBV28, the J gene TRBJ1-1, with TRBD1 matching 8 bases. Trimming took 6 bases from V and 5 from J; bases not matched to a gene: 5. The CDR3 is 13 amino acids. Germline-derived CDR1 and CDR2 are MDHEN and SYDVKM. The CDR3 protein is CASSWDRKTEAFF. The CDR3 nucleotides are TGTGCCAGCAGCTGGGACAGGAAGACTGAAGCTTTCTTT. The complete variable domain, with remaining parts taken from reference TRBV28 and TRBJ1-1, reads DVKVTQSSRYLVKRTGEKVFLECVQDMDHENMFWYRQDPGLGLRLIYFSYDVKMKEKGDIPEGYSVSREKKERFSLILESASTNQTSMYLCASSWDRKTEAFFGQGTRLTVV.